Presented here are 30 T cell receptor beta chains from one specimen sequenced in a study of radiotherapy plus CTLA-4 blockade in lung cancer. The repertoire was sequenced with immunoSEQ multiplex PCR; TCRdb's copy has only in-frame clones and lacks some. This table holds 75,000 to 100,000 clones, roughly 74% found once. This material consisted of peripheral blood, taken from a patient treated with radiotherapy plus ipilimumab. The receptors derive from a human donor with non-small cell lung cancer who had a partial response to radiotherapy plus ipilimumab. Some clones in this sample may be carry-over from other donors' samples.

This chain joins TRBV11-3 and TRBJ1-5; weak D call: TRBD1 (6 bases). Between the trimmed V and J ends, which lost 5 bases and 3 bases, there was a span of 11 bases. Germline-derived CDR1 and CDR2 are SGHNT and YENEEA. The CDR3 consists of 14 residues. The CDR3 loop reads CASSLTGLNQPQHF. DNA for the CDR3: TGTGCCAGCAGCCTCACAGGGCTCAATCAGCCCCAGCATTTT. The full variable domain, its missing parts supplied by reference TRBV11-3 and TRBJ1-5, is EAGVVQSPRYKIIEKKQPVAFWCNPISGHNTLYWYLQNLGQGPELLIRYENEEAVDDSQLPKDRFSAERLKGVDSTLKIQPAELGDSAVYLCASSLTGLNQPQHFGDGTRLSIL.

The chain joins TRBV11-2 to TRBJ2-5, with TRBD1 identical over 8 bases. CDR3 length equals 14 residues. J was trimmed by 4 bases and V by 5 bases; bases with no gene match: 6. CDR1 SGHAT and CDR2 FQNNGV come from the germline V gene. CDR3 nucleotides: TGTGCCAGCAGCCGAGGGACAGGTCGAGAGACCCAGTACTTC. As protein: CASSRGTGRETQYF.

This clone was seen only a few times. A much larger clone is a single base away; this may be a read error. This specimen includes other DNA sequences encoding the same CDR3. The chain employs TRBV5-1 and TRBJ1-1; D is undetermined. From germline, CDR1 is SGHRS and CDR2 YFSETQ. The CDR3 totals 13 residues. Between the trimmed V and J ends, which lost 0 bases and 1 base, there was a span of 4 bases. The CDR3 nucleotides are TGCGCCAGCAGCTTGGGCGGGAACACTGAAGCTTTCTTT. Residues: CASSLGGNTEAFF.

V gene TRBV5-6 combines with J gene TRBJ2-1, with D unclear. This CDR3 spans 16 amino acids. V lost 0 bases and J lost 3, with 13 bases in between. Germline CDR1 reads SGHDT; CDR2 reads YYEEEE. The CDR3 loop is CASSLGPPNDYNEQFF. The CDR3 DNA reads as TGTGCCAGCAGCTTGGGTCCCCCTAACGACTACAATGAGCAGTTCTTC. Based on the CDR3 plus reference TRBV5-6 and TRBJ2-1, the full variable domain is DAGVTQSPTHLIKTRGQQVTLRCSPKSGHDTVSWYQQALGQGPQFIFQYYEEEERQRGNFPDRFSGHQFPNYSSELNVNALLLGDSALYLCASSLGPPNDYNEQFFGPGTRLTVL.

Concerning this clone: One junction end disagrees with the germline gene, perhaps due to a read error. For the CDR3, the DNA is TGTGCCAGCACCTTAGGCTGGCGGGAGCTCGGAGGGGAGCAGTTCTTC. Its translation is CASTLGWRELGGEQFF. The V gene is TRBV11-2, the J gene TRBJ2-1; 7 bases map to TRBD2. Germline CDR1 is SGHAT and CDR2 is FQNNGV. The CDR3 consists of 16 residues.

The V call is TRBV19, the J call TRBJ1-2, with 8 bases fitting TRBD1. Trimming took 1 base from V and 5 from J; bases not matched to a gene: 9. There are 16 residues in the CDR3. Germline V gene lookup returns CDR1 LNHDA and CDR2 SQIVND (reference sequence). CDR3 amino acids: CASSIGDQGAGYGYTF. CDR3 nucleotides: TGTGCCAGTAGTATAGGCGACCAGGGGGCCGGGTATGGCTACACCTTC. Combining the CDR3 with reference TRBV19 and TRBJ1-2 gives the whole variable domain DGGITQSPKYLFRKEGQNVTLSCEQNLNHDAMYWYRQDPGQGLRLIYYSQIVNDFQKGDIAEGYSVSREKKESFPLTVTSAQKNPTAFYLCASSIGDQGAGYGYTFGSGTRLTVV.

This clone is a singleton in its sample. This chain joins TRBV6-1 and TRBJ1-5; a possible D gene is TRBD1 (6 bases). V lost 4 bases to trimming and J lost 2 bases, with 12 bases between them. The CDR3 covers 15 residues. Germline lookup yields CDR1 MNHNS and CDR2 SASEGT. The CDR3 protein is CASSATGVGNQPQHF. CDR3 bases: TGTGCCAGCAGTGCGACAGGTGTTGGCAATCAGCCCCAGCATTTT.

The chain employs TRBV5-6 and TRBJ1-1; 8 bases match TRBD1. Trimming cost V 4 bases and J 4 bases; bases outside gene matches: 6. CDR3 length: 14 residues. The germline CDR1 and CDR2 sequences are SGHDT and YYEEEE. The CDR3 DNA reads as TGTGCCAGCAGCCTGCCGGACAGGGTCACTGAAGCTTTCTTT. Residues: CASSLPDRVTEAFF.

The chain couples TRBV6-4 to TRBJ2-2; 12 bases map to TRBD2. This CDR3 has 16 residues. Germline trimming cut 4 bases from V and 6 bases from J; bases unmatched to any gene: 6. Per the germline V gene, CDR1 is MRHNA and CDR2 is SNTAGT. Here the CDR3 reads CASSVFGLAGSGELFF. DNA for the CDR3: TGTGCCAGCAGTGTCTTCGGACTAGCGGGGTCCGGGGAGCTGTTTTTT.

The chain is built from TRBV6-1 and TRBJ2-1; D gene unclear. V was cut by 7 bases and J by 8 bases, with 12 bases left in between. The CDR3 has 12 residues. CDR1 and CDR2 from the germline V gene are MNHNS and SASEGT. CDR3 sequence reads: CASIMRLDEQFF. In DNA, the CDR3 is TGTGCCAGCATAATGCGGTTGGATGAGCAGTTCTTC.

The chain recombines TRBV2 with TRBJ1-6; 7 bases match TRBD1. In germline, CDR1 is SNHLY, CDR2 FYNNEI. Germline trimming cut 6 bases from V and 9 bases from J; bases unmatched to any gene: 11. This CDR3 comprises 15 residues. The CDR3 is CASSYLTGTISPLHF. The CDR3 region has the DNA TGTGCCAGCAGCTACCTGACAGGGACAATTTCACCCCTCCACTTT. The full variable domain, completed using reference TRBV2 and TRBJ1-6, is EPEVTQTPSHQVTQMGQEVILRCVPISNHLYFYWYRQILGQKVEFLVSFYNNEISEKSEIFDDQFSVERPDGSNFTLKIRSTKLEDSAMYFCASSYLTGTISPLHFGNGTRLTVT.

The rearrangement uses TRBV4-3 and TRBJ2-3; 10 bases match TRBD1. J lost 4 bases, V lost 3 bases, and 10 bases had no gene match. The CDR3 has 17 residues. Germline V gene sequence: CDR1 LGHNA, CDR2 YSLEER. In DNA form, the CDR3 reads TGCGCCAGCAGCCAGAACTTTGGGACAGGGGTCCCAGATACGCAGTATTTT. Translated, it gives CASSQNFGTGVPDTQYF.

The chain uses TRBV7-2 and TRBJ2-1; perhaps TRBD2 as D (6 bases). CDR3 length equals 15 residues. Trimming took off 5 bases at V and 3 bases at J, with 14 bases between the two ends. CDR1 and CDR2 from the germline V gene are SGHTA and FQGNSA. CDR3 in amino acids: CASSRHGGNYNEQFF. The CDR3 DNA reads TGTGCCAGCAGCCGCCACGGGGGAAACTACAATGAGCAGTTCTTC.

This rearrangement joins TRBV19 to TRBJ2-1; D might be TRBD1 (5 bases). The CDR3 sequence is 12 residues long. V lost 6 bases and J lost 2, with 5 bases in between. Germline values: CDR1 LNHDA, CDR2 SQIVND (reference sequence). In DNA form, the CDR3 reads TGTGCCAGTAGGACAGCCTACAATGAGCAGTTCTTC. It specifies CASRTAYNEQFF.

The V call is TRBV27, the J call TRBJ1-6; no firm D call. Germline CDR1 reads MNHEY; CDR2 reads SMNVEV (reference sequence). Trimming removed 0 bases from V and 6 bases from J, with 9 bases in between. The CDR3 contains 15 residues. In DNA form, the CDR3 reads TGTGCCAGCAGTTTATCGAGCCGGGTTAATTCACCCCTCCACTTT. Translating gives CASSLSSRVNSPLHF.

The chain uses TRBV11-3 and TRBJ1-1, with D perhaps matching TRBD1 (6 bases). The ends were cut back, 4 bases at V and 10 bases at J, with 25 bases in the middle. Looked up from germline, CDR1 is SGHNT and CDR2 is YENEEA. The CDR3 spans 16 residues. Written as DNA, the CDR3 is TGTGCCAGCAGCTCTAGGGGGGGCGGGGGTCCGGAGTCAGCTTTCTTT. Translation gives CASSSRGGGGPESAFF.

The chain uses TRBV28 and TRBJ1-4, with D tentatively TRBD1 (6 bases). Germline V CDR1 and CDR2: MDHEN, SYDVKM. The CDR3 loop spans 15 amino acids. Trimming pared 6 bases from V and 10 bases from J, leaving 21 bases between. The CDR3 region has the DNA TGTGCCAGCAGGAACACCGGGACAAGTACCGGAAAACTGTTTTTT. This translates into CASRNTGTSTGKLFF.

The chain links TRBV21-1 to TRBJ2-2; no DNA check was done on the table's D call, TRBD2. TRBV21-1 is shown as a pseudogene. The CDR3 has 21 residues. CDR3 nucleotide sequence: TGTGCCAGCAGCAACGGGACAGCGCACCATACTAGCGGGGGGGACACCGGGGAGCTGTTTTTT. Translated: CASSNGTAHHTSGGDTGELFF.

The chain uses TRBV5-8 and TRBJ2-7, with 8 bases identical to TRBD1. The CDR3 has 15 residues. The germline gives CDR1 SGHTS, CDR2 YDEGEE. Losses at the gene ends were 4 bases for V and 2 bases for J; bases not matched to a gene: 8. The CDR3 bases are TGTGCCAGCAGCGTAGCGACAGGGGCTACCTACGAGCAGTACTTC. It encodes CASSVATGATYEQYF. Together with reference TRBV5-8 and TRBJ2-7, the CDR3 gives the full variable domain: EAGVTQSPTHLIKTRGQQATLRCSPISGHTSVYWYQQALGLGLQFLLWYDEGEERNRGNFPPRFSGRQFPNYSSELNVNALELEDSALYLCASSVATGATYEQYFGPGTRLTVT.

This chain links TRBV2 with TRBJ1-4, with no clear D. The germline V gene has CDR1 SNHLY and CDR2 FYNNEI. Deletions cut 8 bases from V and 8 bases from J, with 12 bases between. The CDR3 sequence is 12 residues long. The DNA of the CDR3 is TGTGCCAGCGGCCGTTTAAAAGAAAAACTGTTTTTT. It specifies CASGRLKEKLFF.

This chain connects TRBV6-6 to TRBJ2-3; 14 nucleotides align to TRBD2. The CDR3 totals 16 residues. V was clipped by 6 bases and J by 5 bases; unmatched bases: 7. The germline gives CDR1 MNHNY, CDR2 SVGAGI (reference sequence). This CDR3 is CASRPGTSGSLDTQYF. Written as DNA, the CDR3 is TGTGCCAGCAGACCCGGGACTAGCGGGAGCTTAGATACGCAGTATTTT.

This sequence joins TRBV19 and TRBJ1-2, with TRBD1 matching over 7 bases. The CDR3 length is 15 residues. Germline assignment: CDR1 LNHDA and CDR2 SQIVND (reference sequence). Trimming removed 8 bases from V and 2 bases from J; junction bases left unmatched: 11. CDR3 nucleotide sequence: TGTGCCAGTGACTTGACAGGGAAAACAAACTATGGCTACACCTTC. Residues: CASDLTGKTNYGYTF. The full variable domain, with the rest looked up from reference TRBV19 and TRBJ1-2, is DGGITQSPKYLFRKEGQNVTLSCEQNLNHDAMYWYRQDPGQGLRLIYYSQIVNDFQKGDIAEGYSVSREKKESFPLTVTSAQKNPTAFYLCASDLTGKTNYGYTFGSGTRLTVV.

The chain joins TRBV19 to TRBJ2-5, with 11 bases that match TRBD2. V gave up 5 bases and J gave up 5 bases; unmatched junction bases: 7. Germline V gene lookup returns CDR1 LNHDA and CDR2 SQIVND (reference sequence). The length of the CDR3 is 15 residues. Here the CDR3 reads CASSDTSGSGETQYF. The CDR3 DNA follows: TGTGCCAGTAGTGACACTAGCGGGAGCGGGGAGACCCAGTACTTC.

The rearrangement uses TRBV16 and TRBJ1-3; D not certain. The CDR3 has 16 amino acids. Germline assignment: CDR1 KGHSY and CDR2 FQNENV. The V gene lost 0 bases and the J gene lost 0 bases, with 9 bases spanning the gap. The CDR3 loop reads CASSQSGPSSGNTIYF. In DNA, the CDR3 is TGTGCCAGCAGCCAATCGGGCCCCAGCTCTGGAAACACCATATATTTT.

The J gene is TRBJ2-7, the V gene TRBV6-1; D unresolved. The V gene's germline CDR1 is MNHNS and CDR2 SASEGT. V was trimmed by 6 bases and J by 4 bases, leaving 7 bases between them. The CDR3 covers 11 residues. CDR3 loop: CASSNRYEQYF. Here the CDR3 DNA reads TGTGCCAGCAGCAACAGATACGAGCAGTACTTC.

V and J are TRBV7-9 and TRBJ2-7, with 12 bases fitting TRBD1. The CDR3 loop spans 16 amino acids. V gave up 5 bases and J gave up 7 bases; unmatched junction bases: 12. CDR1 SEHNR and CDR2 FQNEAQ come from the germline V gene (reference sequence). The CDR3 spells CASSQFGTGGVVEQYF. As DNA, the CDR3 is TGTGCCAGCAGCCAATTTGGGACAGGGGGCGTGGTAGAGCAGTACTTC. Looking up the rest from reference TRBV7-9 and TRBJ2-7 gives the full variable domain: DTGVSQNPRHKITKRGQNVTFRCDPISEHNRLYWYRQTLGQGPEFLTYFQNEAQLEKSRLLSDRFSAERPKGSFSTLEIQRTEQGDSAMYLCASSQFGTGGVVEQYFGPGTRLTVT.

The chain recombines TRBV10-3 with TRBJ1-2; TRBD1 might be the D (5 bases). Germline CDR1 is ENHRY and CDR2 is SYGVKD. The V and J ends lost 8 bases and 2 bases respectively, with 18 bases between them. The CDR3 sequence is 15 residues long. CDR3 sequence (DNA): TGTGCCATCGGGGCTGGGGCGGGGTCCAACTATGGCTACACCTTC. Translated, it gives CAIGAGAGSNYGYTF.

The gene calls are TRBV7-9 and TRBJ2-1; tentative D call: TRBD1 (7 bases). Germline CDR1 and CDR2: SEHNR and FQNEAQ (reference sequence). This CDR3 has 15 amino acids. The germline V and J ends were trimmed by 1 base and 6 bases, with 13 bases remaining between them. This CDR3 is CASSLGQGGFNEQFF. In DNA form, the CDR3 reads TGTGCCAGCAGCTTAGGACAGGGAGGTTTCAATGAGCAGTTCTTC.

This sequence joins TRBV11-2 and TRBJ1-3; D call uncertain. Trimming cost V 2 bases and J 0 bases, with 8 bases left between them. The CDR3 runs to 15 residues. Germline V gives CDR1 SGHAT, CDR2 FQNNGV. The CDR3 spells CASSLYTSSGNTIYF. As DNA, the CDR3 is TGTGCCAGCAGCTTATACACCAGCTCTGGAAACACCATATATTTT. The variable domain in full, completed from reference TRBV11-2 and TRBJ1-3, reads EAGVAQSPRYKIIEKRQSVAFWCNPISGHATLYWYQQILGQGPKLLIQFQNNGVVDDSQLPKDRFSAERLKGVDSTLKIQPAKLEDSAVYLCASSLYTSSGNTIYFGEGSWLTVV.

The V gene is TRBV19, the J gene TRBJ1-4; 8 nucleotides agree with TRBD1. The CDR3 spans 15 residues. Germline V CDR1 and CDR2: LNHDA, SQIVND (reference sequence). Trimming at V came to 5 bases and at J to 8 bases, leaving 10 bases not matched to a gene. DNA for the CDR3: TGTGCCAGTAGTCCACGGACAGGGAGGGGGGAAAAACTGTTTTTT. Protein product: CASSPRTGRGEKLFF.